Following are 30 T cell receptor beta chains from one sample sequenced in a study of T cell responses to AZD1222 COVID-19 vaccine. The protocol was immunoSEQ multiplex PCR, while the TCRdb copy is restricted to in-frame clones and leaves out a portion. Of 110,000 to 150,000 clones in the sample, 90% to 95% were seen once. The source material was peripheral blood, sampled on day 0 of AZD1222 vaccination. Receptors were obtained from an adult in good health.

The genes are TRBV5-4 and TRBJ2-1, with TRBD1 matching 7 bases. J gave up 13 bases and V 5 bases, and 15 bases lay outside the gene matches. The CDR3 covers 14 residues. Germline V gene data show CDR1 as SGHNT and CDR2 as YYREEE (reference sequence). CDR3 protein: CASRDRDRVLPQFF. The DNA of the CDR3 is TGTGCCAGCAGGGACCGGGACAGAGTCCTCCCTCAGTTCTTC.

The chain combines TRBV19 with TRBJ2-3, with unresolved D. There are 14 residues in the CDR3. CDR1 is LNHDA and CDR2 is SQIVND in the germline V gene (reference sequence). Trimming left V 0 bases short and J 2 bases short, with 6 bases between. CDR3 nucleotides: TGTGCCAGTAGTATAGAGTCACCCACAGATACGCAGTATTTT. It translates to CASSIESPTDTQYF.

The chain employs TRBV5-1 and TRBJ1-6; D remains ambiguous. The germline CDR1 and CDR2 sequences are SGHRS and YFSETQ. CDR3 length: 18 amino acids. V was cut by 0 bases and J by 7 bases, with 20 bases left in between. CDR3 sequence reads: CASSLDGGPLRPNSPLHF. CDR3 sequence (DNA): TGCGCCAGCAGCTTGGATGGTGGGCCCCTCAGGCCGAATTCACCCCTCCACTTT.

The rearrangement links TRBV18 to TRBJ2-3, with 10 positions matching TRBD1. The CDR3 has 15 amino acids. CDR1 is KGHSH, CDR2 LQKENI, per germline. Losses at the gene ends were 3 bases for V and 5 bases for J; bases not matched to a gene: 5. CDR3 in DNA: TGTGCCAGCTCACCTCGACAGGGGGCAGAAGATACGCAGTATTTT. It is translated as CASSPRQGAEDTQYF. Drawing the rest from reference TRBV18 and TRBJ2-3, the complete variable domain is NAGVMQNPRHLVRRRGQEARLRCSPMKGHSHVYWYRQLPEEGLKFMVYLQKENIIDESGMPKERFSAEFPKEGPSILRIQQVVRGDSAAYFCASSPRQGAEDTQYFGPGTRLTVL.

The V call is TRBV5-1, the J call TRBJ2-2; 7 bases line up with TRBD1. The CDR3 is made up of 19 amino acids. J lost 0 bases, V lost 2 bases, and 13 bases had no gene match. Germline V gene sequence: CDR1 SGHRS, CDR2 YFSETQ. The CDR3 protein is CASSFPPGQTASNTGELFF. CDR3 bases: TGCGCCAGCAGCTTCCCTCCGGGACAGACAGCTTCGAACACCGGGGAGCTGTTTTTT.

The rearrangement joins TRBV4-2 to TRBJ2-3; D is unresolved. CDR3 size: 13 residues. Trimming removed 5 bases from V and 0 bases from J, with 6 bases in between. Germline CDR1 reads LGHNA; CDR2 reads YNFKEQ. Here the CDR3 DNA reads TGTGCCAGCAGCGCTAGTAGCACAGATACGCAGTATTTT. The encoded protein is CASSASSTDTQYF.

The chain links TRBV11-1 to TRBJ2-1; 8 bases fit TRBD2. The CDR3 is 16 amino acids. Germline V gene data show CDR1 as SGHAT and CDR2 as FQDESV (reference sequence). With V trimmed by 3 bases and J by 0 bases, 4 bases remained unmatched. The CDR3 here is CASSLGTRFSYNEQFF. CDR3 DNA sequence: TGTGCCAGCAGCTTGGGGACTAGATTCTCCTACAATGAGCAGTTCTTC.

The rearrangement links TRBV27 to TRBJ1-2; D is perhaps TRBD1 (6 bases). Germline V gene data show CDR1 as MNHEY and CDR2 as SMNVEV (reference sequence). Trimming took 6 bases from V and 8 from J, leaving 25 bases between them. The CDR3 runs to 16 residues. CDR3 nucleotide sequence: TGTGCCAGCAGCACCCTCGTAGCGGGGGGCGCGGGCGGCTACACCTTC. Translated, it gives CASSTLVAGGAGGYTF.

This chain joins TRBV6-1 and TRBJ1-2; 7 positions match TRBD1. The CDR3 contains 14 residues. J lost 0 bases, V lost 3 bases, and 1 base had no gene match. The germline V gene has CDR1 MNHNS and CDR2 SASEGT. The CDR3 spells CASSDRGPNYGYTF. The CDR3 coding sequence is TGTGCCAGCAGTGATAGGGGGCCTAACTATGGCTACACCTTC.

The chain carries TRBV6-1 and TRBJ1-3; maybe TRBD1 (5 bases). The V gene's germline CDR1 is MNHNS and CDR2 SASEGT. The length of the CDR3 is 17 residues. The germline V and J ends were trimmed by 3 bases and 0 bases, with 15 bases remaining between them. CDR3 nucleotides: TGTGCCAGCAGTGATTGGGCAGGGCGAGCCTCTGGAAACACCATATATTTT. It yields the protein CASSDWAGRASGNTIYF.

V gene TRBV10-3 combines with J gene TRBJ2-7; 11 bases are shared with TRBD1. The germline gives CDR1 ENHRY, CDR2 SYGVKD. The CDR3 contains 17 residues. Unmatched junction bases numbered 5, after V lost 1 base and J lost 0 bases. The CDR3 DNA is TGTGCCATCAGTGAGTATGGGACAGGGGGTGGCTCCTACGAGCAGTACTTC. This codes for CAISEYGTGGGSYEQYF.

This chain connects TRBV10-3 to TRBJ1-6; perhaps TRBD1 as D (6 bases). V was trimmed by 4 bases and J by 10 bases, leaving 20 bases between them. Germline-derived CDR1 and CDR2 are ENHRY and SYGVKD. The CDR3 is made up of 16 amino acids. CDR3 DNA: TGTGCCATCAGTGCTCAAGGACAGTTCGGGAGATCACCCCTCCACTTT. Protein: CAISAQGQFGRSPLHF.

The genes are TRBV6-5 and TRBJ1-5; a possible D gene is TRBD1 (6 bases). The V end lost 7 bases, the J end lost 4 bases, and 14 bases lay between the germline ends. Germline V gene data show CDR1 as MNHEY and CDR2 as SVGAGI. The CDR3 has 14 amino acids. CDR3 residues: CASTKGGANQPQHF. The CDR3 coding sequence is TGTGCCAGCACCAAGGGGGGAGCTAATCAGCCCCAGCATTTT.

The V call is TRBV11-2, the J call TRBJ1-1, with D unresolved. The CDR3 contains 12 residues. The V end was cut by 7 bases, the J end by 1 base, with 7 bases between. Germline V gene lookup returns CDR1 SGHAT and CDR2 FQNNGV. The CDR3 spells CASTRGNTEAFF. CDR3 sequence (DNA): TGTGCCAGCACCCGGGGGAACACTGAAGCTTTCTTT.

The table lists this clone with a count of one. The chain has TRBV6-1 and TRBJ1-5, with no clear D. CDR1 and CDR2 from the germline V gene are MNHNS and SASEGT. V was pared by 1 base and J by 6 bases, with 4 bases between. The CDR3 spans 12 residues. The CDR3 region has the DNA TGTGCCAGCAGTGAAGTGGCTCAGCCCCAGCATTTT. It specifies CASSEVAQPQHF.

The genes are TRBV18 and TRBJ1-4; no reliable D call. The CDR3 has 13 residues. V was pared by 4 bases and J by 4 bases, with 7 bases between. In germline, CDR1 is KGHSH, CDR2 LQKENI. This CDR3 is CASSRAINEKLFF. Here the CDR3 DNA reads TGTGCCAGCTCACGGGCCATTAATGAAAAACTGTTTTTT.

The chain employs TRBV19 and TRBJ1-2; D perhaps matches TRBD1 (6 bases). This CDR3 has 15 amino acids. Trimming removed 6 bases at V and 7 bases at J, with 21 bases between. CDR1 is LNHDA and CDR2 is SQIVND in the germline V gene (reference sequence). CDR3 in DNA: TGTGCCAGTAGGGACACCGGGACAACCGCCGCTGGCTACACCTTC. This translates into CASRDTGTTAAGYTF.

The chain recombines TRBV10-3 with TRBJ2-7, with D unclear. Germline CDR1 and CDR2: ENHRY and SYGVKD. This CDR3 comprises 14 residues. The germline V and J ends were trimmed by 2 bases and 5 bases, with 13 bases remaining between them. The CDR3 coding sequence is TGTGCCATCAGTGAGGTGTCCACCCCCGACGAGCAGTACTTC. Encoded protein: CAISEVSTPDEQYF.

This clone was detected a few times. The rearrangement uses TRBV3-1 (or the pseudogene TRBV3-2) and TRBJ2-7; D call uncertain. Germline CDR1 reads LGHDT; CDR2 reads YNNKEL (reference sequence). This CDR3 spans 14 amino acids. V lost 2 bases and J lost 3, with 11 bases in between. CDR3 coding DNA: TGTGCCAGCAGCCAAACAGCTCCGGGCTACGAGCAGTACTTC. Its translation is CASSQTAPGYEQYF.

The gene calls are TRBV3-1 (or the pseudogene TRBV3-2) and TRBJ2-7; possible D gene TRBD1, 6 bases. This CDR3 comprises 13 residues. Germline CDR1 is LGHDT and CDR2 is YNNKEL (reference sequence). The ends were cut back, 0 bases at V and 5 bases at J, with 8 bases in the middle. Here the CDR3 DNA reads TGTGCCAGCAGCCAAGAATACAGGGACGAGCAGTACTTC. Translation: CASSQEYRDEQYF.

The J gene is TRBJ2-2, the V gene TRBV5-4; D not certain. Trimming took 0 bases from V and 8 from J, leaving 11 bases between them. This CDR3 spans 14 amino acids. Germline V gives CDR1 SGHNT, CDR2 YYREEE (reference sequence). The CDR3 bases are TGTGCCAGCAGCTTGGGGAACCGGATGGGGGAGCTGTTTTTT. Encoded protein: CASSLGNRMGELFF.

This clone appeared once. The chain recombines TRBV9 with TRBJ1-1; D is undetermined. Germline V gene lookup returns CDR1 SGDLS and CDR2 YYNGEE. This CDR3 has 13 amino acids. Trimming left V 1 base short and J 0 bases short, with 4 bases between. In DNA form, the CDR3 reads TGTGCCAGCAGCGTACAGATGAACACTGAAGCTTTCTTT. Translated: CASSVQMNTEAFF.

The J gene is TRBJ2-3, the V gene TRBV7-2; 9 bases map to TRBD2. The CDR3 has 19 amino acids. CDR1 and CDR2 (germline): SGHTA, FQGNSA. J gave up 4 bases and V 1 base, and 15 bases lay outside the gene matches. The CDR3 loop is CASSLVPLRGGHLSDTQYF. CDR3 coding DNA: TGTGCCAGCAGCTTAGTTCCTTTGCGGGGGGGCCACCTTTCAGATACGCAGTATTTT.

This clone was detected only once. V and J are TRBV6-2 or TRBV6-3 and TRBJ2-5, with 12 nucleotides matching TRBD2. The CDR3 spans 18 residues. The germline V gene encodes CDR1 MNHEY and CDR2 SVGEGT. Trimming took 5 bases from V and 1 from J; bases not matched to a gene: 11. The CDR3 here is CASSNRLAGVASQETQYF. The CDR3, as DNA: TGTGCCAGCAGTAACCGACTAGCGGGGGTAGCCTCCCAAGAGACCCAGTACTTC.

The J gene is TRBJ2-3, the V gene TRBV14; possibly TRBD1 or TRBD2 for D (6 bases each). The germline gives CDR1 SGHDN, CDR2 FVKESK. The CDR3 contains 13 residues. Trimming removed 7 bases at V and 5 bases at J, with 13 bases between. CDR3 loop: CASNRGQGDTQYF. As DNA, the CDR3 is TGTGCCAGCAACCGGGGGCAGGGAGATACGCAGTATTTT.

On this clone itself: Compared with germline, one end of the junction differs, possibly owing to a read error. The chain recombines TRBV7-7 with TRBJ2-1, with TRBD2 identical over 13 bases. Germline V gene lookup returns CDR1 SSHAT and CDR2 FNYEAQ (reference sequence). This CDR3 is 16 amino acids long. In nucleotides, the CDR3 is TGTGCTAGCAGCTTATCACTAGCGGGGGGGCCCGATGAGCAGTTCTTC. Protein product: CASSLSLAGGPDEQFF.

The chain combines TRBV9 with TRBJ2-3, with 7 bases aligning to TRBD2. This CDR3 is built from 16 residues. After removal of 3 bases from V and 7 bases from J, the junction contained 14 bases not matched to a gene. The germline V gene encodes CDR1 SGDLS and CDR2 YYNGEE. The CDR3 region has the DNA TGTGCCAGCAGCGGGACCCTGGGCGGGGGTGTTAATACGCAGTATTTT. Translated: CASSGTLGGGVNTQYF.

The rearrangement links TRBV6-5 to TRBJ1-2; D is unresolved. The CDR3 has 15 residues. V lost 0 bases and J 4 bases, leaving 12 bases between the germline ends. CDR1 MNHEY and CDR2 SVGAGI come from the germline V gene. CDR3 sequence reads: CASSYSAGRIYGYTF. CDR3 bases: TGTGCCAGCAGTTACTCCGCGGGTAGGATCTATGGCTACACCTTC.

The chain combines TRBV11-3 with TRBJ2-5, with no clear D. Trimming removed 0 bases at V and 4 bases at J, with 3 bases between. This CDR3 comprises 12 residues. CDR1 is SGHNT, CDR2 YENEEA, per germline. The CDR3 loop is CASSLEGETQYF. For the CDR3, the DNA is TGTGCCAGCAGCTTAGAGGGAGAGACCCAGTACTTC.

The rearrangement uses TRBV5-4 and TRBJ2-1, with D hard to call. The V and J ends lost 4 bases and 6 bases respectively, with 11 bases between them. This CDR3 is 13 amino acids long. CDR1 and CDR2 from the germline V gene are SGHNT and YYREEE (reference sequence). CDR3 bases: TGTGCCAGCAGCGCCCTGTTGGGCAATGAGCAGTTCTTC. Amino acids: CASSALLGNEQFF.